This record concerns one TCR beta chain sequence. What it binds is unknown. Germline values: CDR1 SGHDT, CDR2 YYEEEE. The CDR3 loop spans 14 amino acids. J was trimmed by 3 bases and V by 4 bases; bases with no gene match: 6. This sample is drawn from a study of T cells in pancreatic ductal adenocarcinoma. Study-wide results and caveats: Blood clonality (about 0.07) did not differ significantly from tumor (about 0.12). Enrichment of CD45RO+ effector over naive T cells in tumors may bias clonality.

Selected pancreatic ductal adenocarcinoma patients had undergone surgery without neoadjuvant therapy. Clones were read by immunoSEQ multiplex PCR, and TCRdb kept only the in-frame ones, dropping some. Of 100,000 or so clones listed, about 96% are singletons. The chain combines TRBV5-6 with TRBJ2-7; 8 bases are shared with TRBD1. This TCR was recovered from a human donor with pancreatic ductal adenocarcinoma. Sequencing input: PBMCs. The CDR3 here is CASSRTGIFYEQYF. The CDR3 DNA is TGTGCCAGCAGCCGGACAGGGATTTTCTACGAGCAGTACTTC.